Reported below is one T cell receptor (beta chain). Its antigen has not been determined. No per-base quality is available; no much larger clone lies one base away. Reading the label with the study, this specimen's treatment or condition is: roughly 10-day PBMC culture with coronavirus spike peptide pools or control peptides (ViraFEST assay). To expand antigen-specific T cells with peptide pools and then pick out the expanded clonotypes through TCR sequencing, the study relied on the ViraFEST assay. The positive SARS-CoV-2 PCR tests of the convalescent patients were dated from March to December 2020, before the Alpha, Beta and Delta variants emerged in the United States. Some 2 million PBMCs per well were cultured in IMDM with roughly 5.2% human AB serum and 8.5 to 10 IU/ml IL-2, plus 10 ug/ml peptide pools. Half of the culture medium was replaced with fresh IL-2-containing medium on days 3 and 7. After 10 days of culture, CD4+ T cells were isolated by negative selection with the EasySep CD4+ T cell isolation kit. Ficoll-Paque Plus gradient centrifugation was used to isolate PBMCs from whole blood, and the isolated PBMCs were then either used fresh or cryopreserved at -140C. Each culture condition was generally run in triplicate wells.

The data belong to a study of vaccination and CD4 T cells after COVID-19 (dated by TCRdb to between 2021 and 2024). Broadly, across the study: SARS-CoV-2 positivity had been established in the convalescent patients by nasal swab PCR, and mild disease was recorded in under ten of these patients and severe disease in one. The convalescent cohort comprised six males and four females, including two Hispanic individuals, seven Caucasians, two Asians and one multiracial person. Each participant got two doses of either the Pfizer-BioNTech BNT162b2 vaccine (n=8) or the Moderna mRNA-1273 vaccine (n=2). Post-COVID blood samples were collected from convalescent patients a median of approximately 100 days after diagnosis, with a range of about 30 to 180 days. Post-vaccine blood samples were taken a median of approximately 76 days after the second vaccine dose, with a range of roughly 14 to 250 days. The cultures were stimulated with overlapping spike peptide pools from SARS-CoV-2 and from the common cold coronaviruses HCoV-NL63, HCoV-OC43 and HCoV-229E. Control cultures used a CEFX viral epitope pool as positive control, an HIV-1 Nef peptide pool as negative control, or no peptide. The spike-specific CD4+ TCR repertoire was compared before and after mRNA vaccination in fewer than eleven COVID-19 convalescent patients and several infection-naive healthy vaccine recipients. What the study reported, not specific to this receptor: The number of convalescent patients in the study was relatively small, and the study did not examine early timepoints following natural infection. Among convalescent patients, a median around 86% of the SARS-CoV-2-reactive clones seen after vaccination appeared only after vaccination, which suggests priming specific to the vaccine. In convalescent patients, nearly all vaccine-specific clones (304 of 307) were found to be mono-reactive for SARS-CoV-2 spike rather than cross-reactive with common cold coronaviruses. Although the median number of SARS-CoV-2-reactive clonotypes went up from some 23 after infection to roughly 40 after vaccination, the increase was not significant.

For CDR1 and CDR2, the germline V gene lists SGHTA and FQGTGA. The CDR3 runs 16 residues from the cysteine to the phenylalanine. Only the CDR3 region is kept as DNA, spanning 48 bases read in frame from base 1. Trimming takes 2 bases off V and 4 bases off J; junction bases not matched to a gene: 8. Library preparation employed PCR. DNA from cultured CD4+ T cells underwent TCR sequencing with the Oncomine TCR Beta short-read assay at the Johns Hopkins FTIC core. The QIAamp micro DNA kit was used to extract genomic DNA from the cultured CD4+ T cells. Oncomine TCR Beta libraries from cultured CD4+ T cells were pooled with unique dual indexes and sequenced on an Illumina iSeq 100. Per the authors' processing: Non-productive sequences were removed, and CDR3s that did not start with C, did not end with F or W, or were shorter than 7 amino acids were discarded. The MANAFEST web application was used to identify antigen-specific clonotypes by comparing peptide-stimulated wells against reference wells and other culture wells. Positive clones required FDR below 0.05, an odds ratio above 5, and productive frequency above 0.1% in at least two of three replicate wells. A clonotype was classed as cross-reactive if the clonotype showed significant expansion both in SARS-CoV-2 spike wells and in at least one common cold coronavirus spike condition. Using R version 3.6.1, CDR3 homology was evaluated through Levenshtein distances (stringdist) along with unrooted phylogenetic trees (ape). TCRdb itself trimmed the public reads at Q25 with fastp, ran MiXCR and retained productive beta chains. For every CDR3 protein sequence, its rows merge into one entry that carries the most common genes and DNA. These V and J calls are TCRdb output, not the study's own analysis. Here the sample has 4,000 to 5,000 distinct CDR3 sequences; less than 45% occur a single time. In total, the top ten clones hold less than 60% of the sample.

The sample consisted of CD4+ T cells from blood, cultured in vitro, taken after SARS-CoV-2 vaccination. This TCR derives from a human donor who had recovered from COVID-19. The V and J genes are TRBV7-3 and TRBJ2-1; 7 central nucleotides agree with TRBD2. The base sequence is TGTGCCAGCAGCTTATACGGGCTAGCGGAGTACAATGAGCAGTTCTTC. This encodes CASSLYGLAEYNEQFF.